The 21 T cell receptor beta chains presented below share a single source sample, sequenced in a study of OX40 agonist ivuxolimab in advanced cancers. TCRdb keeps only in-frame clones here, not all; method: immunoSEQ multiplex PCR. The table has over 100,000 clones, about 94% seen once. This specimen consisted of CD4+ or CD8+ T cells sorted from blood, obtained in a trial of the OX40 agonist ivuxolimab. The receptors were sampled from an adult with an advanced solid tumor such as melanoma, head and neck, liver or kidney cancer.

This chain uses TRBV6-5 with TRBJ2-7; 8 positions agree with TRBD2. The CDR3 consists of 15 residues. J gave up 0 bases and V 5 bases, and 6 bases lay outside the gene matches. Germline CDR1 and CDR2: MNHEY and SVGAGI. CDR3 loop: CASSRTGGGSYEQYF. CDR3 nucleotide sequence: TGTGCCAGCAGTCGAACGGGAGGGGGCTCCTACGAGCAGTACTTC.

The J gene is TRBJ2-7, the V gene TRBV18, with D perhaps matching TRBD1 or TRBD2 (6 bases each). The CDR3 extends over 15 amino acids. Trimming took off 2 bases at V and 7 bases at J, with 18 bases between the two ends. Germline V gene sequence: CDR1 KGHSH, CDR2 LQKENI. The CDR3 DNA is TGTGCCAGCTCACCAAGACAGGCAAGCGGGTATGAGCAGTACTTC. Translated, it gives CASSPRQASGYEQYF.

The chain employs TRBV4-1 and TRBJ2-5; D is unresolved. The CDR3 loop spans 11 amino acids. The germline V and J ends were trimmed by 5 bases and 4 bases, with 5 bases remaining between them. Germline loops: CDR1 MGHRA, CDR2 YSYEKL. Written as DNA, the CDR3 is TGCGCCAGCAGCTTACGAGAGACCCAGTACTTC. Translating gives CASSLRETQYF.

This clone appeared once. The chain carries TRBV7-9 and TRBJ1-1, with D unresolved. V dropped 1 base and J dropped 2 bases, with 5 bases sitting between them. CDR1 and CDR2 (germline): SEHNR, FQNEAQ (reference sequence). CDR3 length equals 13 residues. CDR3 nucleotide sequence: TGTGCCAGCAGCTTAGAGGGTAACACTGAAGCTTTCTTT. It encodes CASSLEGNTEAFF.

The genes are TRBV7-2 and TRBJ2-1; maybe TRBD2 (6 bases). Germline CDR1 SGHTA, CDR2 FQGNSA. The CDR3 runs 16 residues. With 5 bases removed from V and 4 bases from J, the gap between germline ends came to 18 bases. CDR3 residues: CASSTHLATTYNEQFF. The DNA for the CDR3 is TGTGCCAGCAGCACTCATCTAGCGACCACTTACAATGAGCAGTTCTTC.

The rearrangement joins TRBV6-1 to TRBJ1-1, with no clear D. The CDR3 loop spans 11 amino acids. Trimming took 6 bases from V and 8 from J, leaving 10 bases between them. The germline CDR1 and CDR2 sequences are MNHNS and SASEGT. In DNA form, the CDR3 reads TGTGCCAGCAGACTCACCTCCGAAGCTTTCTTT. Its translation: CASRLTSEAFF.

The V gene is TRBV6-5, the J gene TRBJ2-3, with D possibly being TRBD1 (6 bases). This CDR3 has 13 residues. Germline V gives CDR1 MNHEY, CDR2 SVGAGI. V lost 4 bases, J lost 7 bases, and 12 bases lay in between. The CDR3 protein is CASSSRGGNTQYF. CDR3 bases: TGTGCCAGCAGTTCAAGAGGGGGAAATACGCAGTATTTT.

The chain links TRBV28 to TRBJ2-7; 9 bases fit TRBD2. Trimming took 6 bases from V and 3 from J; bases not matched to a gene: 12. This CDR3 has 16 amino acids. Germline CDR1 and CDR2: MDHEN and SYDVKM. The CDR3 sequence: CASSRLRTSGFYEQYF. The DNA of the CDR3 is TGTGCCAGCAGCCGATTGCGTACTAGCGGGTTCTACGAGCAGTACTTC.

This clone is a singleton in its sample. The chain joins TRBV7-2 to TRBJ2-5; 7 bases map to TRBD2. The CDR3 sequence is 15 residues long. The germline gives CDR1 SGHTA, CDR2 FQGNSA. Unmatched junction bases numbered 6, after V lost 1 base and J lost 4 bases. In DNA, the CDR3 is TGTGCCAGCAGCTTAGGACCAGGGAGGGGAGAGACCCAGTACTTC. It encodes CASSLGPGRGETQYF.

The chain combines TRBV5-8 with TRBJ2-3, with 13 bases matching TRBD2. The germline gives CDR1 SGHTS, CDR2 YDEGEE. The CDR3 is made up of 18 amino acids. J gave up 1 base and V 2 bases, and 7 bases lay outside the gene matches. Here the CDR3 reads CASSFRLAGGWGTDTQYF. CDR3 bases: TGTGCCAGCAGCTTTCGACTAGCGGGGGGATGGGGCACAGATACGCAGTATTTT.

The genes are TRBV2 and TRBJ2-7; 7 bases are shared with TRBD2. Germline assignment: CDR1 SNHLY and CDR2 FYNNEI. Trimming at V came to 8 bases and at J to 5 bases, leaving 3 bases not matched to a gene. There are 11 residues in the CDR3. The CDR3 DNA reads TGTGCCAGCGAGGGAGGGGACGAGCAGTACTTC. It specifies CASEGGDEQYF.

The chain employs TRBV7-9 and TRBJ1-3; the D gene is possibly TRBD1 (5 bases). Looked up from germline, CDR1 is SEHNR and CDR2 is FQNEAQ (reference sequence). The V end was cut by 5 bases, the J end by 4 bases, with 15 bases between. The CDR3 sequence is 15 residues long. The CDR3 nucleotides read TGTGCCAGCAGCCCCAATCAGGGCCAAGGAAACACCATATATTTT. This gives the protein CASSPNQGQGNTIYF.

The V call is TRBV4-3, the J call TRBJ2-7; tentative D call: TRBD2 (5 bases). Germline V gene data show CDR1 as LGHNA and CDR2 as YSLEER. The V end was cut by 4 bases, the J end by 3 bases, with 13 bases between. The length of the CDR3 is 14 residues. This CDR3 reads CASSLDRGDYEQYF. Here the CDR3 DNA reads TGCGCCAGCAGCCTAGACCGGGGTGACTACGAGCAGTACTTC.

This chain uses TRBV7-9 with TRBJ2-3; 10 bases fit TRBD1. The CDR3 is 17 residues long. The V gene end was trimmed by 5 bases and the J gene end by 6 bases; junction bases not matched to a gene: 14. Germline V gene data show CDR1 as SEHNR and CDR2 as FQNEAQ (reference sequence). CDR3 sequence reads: CASSPGQGRSIGDTQYF. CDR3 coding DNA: TGTGCCAGCAGCCCGGGACAGGGGAGGTCTATCGGGGATACGCAGTATTTT.

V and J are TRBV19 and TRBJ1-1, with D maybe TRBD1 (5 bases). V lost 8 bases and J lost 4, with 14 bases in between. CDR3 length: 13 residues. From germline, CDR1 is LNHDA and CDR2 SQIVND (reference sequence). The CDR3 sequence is CASWGEHLTEAFF. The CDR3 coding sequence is TGTGCCAGTTGGGGGGAACACCTCACTGAAGCTTTCTTT.

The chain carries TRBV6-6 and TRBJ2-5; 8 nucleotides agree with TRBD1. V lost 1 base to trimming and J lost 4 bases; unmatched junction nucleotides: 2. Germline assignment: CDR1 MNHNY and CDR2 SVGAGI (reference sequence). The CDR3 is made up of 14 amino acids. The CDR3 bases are TGTGCCAGCAGTTACTTTACAGGGGGAGAGACCCAGTACTTC. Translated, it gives CASSYFTGGETQYF.

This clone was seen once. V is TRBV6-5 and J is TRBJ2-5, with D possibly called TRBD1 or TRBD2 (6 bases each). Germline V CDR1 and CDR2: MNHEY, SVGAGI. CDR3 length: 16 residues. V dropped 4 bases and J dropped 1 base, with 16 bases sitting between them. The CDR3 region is CASSWGASGLQETQYF. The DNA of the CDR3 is TGTGCCAGCAGTTGGGGGGCCAGCGGGCTCCAAGAGACCCAGTACTTC.

The CDR3 DNA reads TGCGCCAGCAGCTACAGGGGCTCCTACAATGAGCAGTTCTTC. Translated, it gives CASSYRGSYNEQFF. This rearrangement joins TRBV5-1 to TRBJ2-1, with 7 bases matching TRBD1. The CDR3 is 14 amino acids. V was pared by 3 bases and J by 0 bases, with 0 bases of the junction left unmatched. The germline gives CDR1 SGHRS, CDR2 YFSETQ.

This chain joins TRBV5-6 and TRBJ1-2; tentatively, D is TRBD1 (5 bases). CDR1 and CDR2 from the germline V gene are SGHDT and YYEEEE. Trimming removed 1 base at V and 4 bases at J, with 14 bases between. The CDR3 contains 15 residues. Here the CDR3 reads CASSLYGTQGYGYTF. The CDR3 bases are TGTGCCAGCAGCTTGTATGGGACCCAGGGCTATGGCTACACCTTC.

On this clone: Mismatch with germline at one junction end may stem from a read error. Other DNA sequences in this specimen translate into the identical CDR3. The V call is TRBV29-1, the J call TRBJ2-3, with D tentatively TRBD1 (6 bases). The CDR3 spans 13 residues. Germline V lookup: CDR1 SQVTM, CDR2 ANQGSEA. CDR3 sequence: CSVAGASTDTQYF. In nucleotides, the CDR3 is TGCAGCGTTGCAGGGGCGAGCACGGATACGCAGTATTTT.

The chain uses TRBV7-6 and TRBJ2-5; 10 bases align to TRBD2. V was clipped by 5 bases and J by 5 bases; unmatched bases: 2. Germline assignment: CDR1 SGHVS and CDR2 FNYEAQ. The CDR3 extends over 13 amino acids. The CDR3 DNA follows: TGTGCCAGCAGCCGGGGACTAGCGGAGACCCAGTACTTC. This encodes CASSRGLAETQYF.